Following are 18 T cell receptor beta chains from one sample sequenced in a study of regulatory T cells in long-lasting Graves disease. In building TCR beta libraries, iRepertoire HTBI primers were used together with Arm-PCR of CDR3 regions. TCRdb called the multiplex PCR reads again in MiXCR, with one record for every CDR3 protein. The sample consists of hundreds of thousands of distinct CDR3 sequences, approximately 23% of them appearing once. Time point given: persistent/refractory GD, antithyroid drugs over 5 years with positive TRAb. With RNA extracted from PBMCs as input, the TCR library was made. Sequenced material: peripheral blood mononuclear cells (PBMCs), taken when the disease was refractory, from a patient treated with antithyroid drugs. These receptors were taken from a female donor with Graves disease.

This clonotype was seen at least ten times. The CDR3, as DNA: TGCAGTGCTCCCCAACAGGGTAGCTATGGCTACACCTTC. Amino acids: CSAPQQGSYGYTF. The V and J genes are TRBV20-1 and TRBJ1-2; D possibly corresponds to TRBD1 (6 bases). With 5 bases removed from V and 4 bases from J, the gap between germline ends came to 14 bases. CDR1 and CDR2 (germline): DFQATT, SNEGSKA (reference sequence). The CDR3 contains 13 residues.

This clonotype was seen a handful of times. The chain has TRBV4-3 and TRBJ1-1; a weak D match, TRBD1 (6 bases). V lost 1 base to trimming and J lost 5 bases, with 11 bases between them. CDR3 length: 14 amino acids. The germline CDR1 and CDR2 sequences are LGHNA and YSLEER. This CDR3 reads CASSQGTVGTEAFF. Written as DNA, the CDR3 is TGCGCCAGCAGCCAAGGGACAGTGGGAACTGAAGCTTTCTTT.

This clonotype was counted only a few times. This chain links TRBV7-8 with TRBJ1-6; D may be TRBD1 (5 bases). Trimming took 5 bases from V and 5 from J, leaving 16 bases between them. The CDR3 has 16 residues. Germline assignment: CDR1 SGHVS and CDR2 FQNEAQ. CDR3 sequence (DNA): TGTGCCAGCAGCACCCTGGCGGGGGGGAATAATTCACCCCTCCACTTT. This gives the protein CASSTLAGGNNSPLHF.

Many counts were recorded for this clonotype. The chain employs TRBV27 and TRBJ1-2, with D possibly being TRBD1 (6 bases). This CDR3 has 14 residues. With 4 bases removed from V and 4 bases from J, the gap between germline ends came to 13 bases. Germline V lookup: CDR1 MNHEY, CDR2 SMNVEV (reference sequence). CDR3 protein: CASSSSPQGYGYTF. The DNA of the CDR3 is TGTGCCAGCAGTTCCTCCCCACAGGGCTATGGCTACACCTTC.

V usage is TRBV30 and J usage is TRBJ1-2; a weak D match, TRBD1 (6 bases). Looked up from germline, CDR1 is GTSNPN and CDR2 is SVGIG (reference sequence). V was clipped by 3 bases and J by 4 bases, with 9 bases between them. This CDR3 contains 12 residues. CDR3 DNA: TGTGCCTGGAGCAGGGGAGGCTATGGCTACACCTTC. Residues: CAWSRGGYGYTF.

The chain carries TRBV28 and TRBJ1-3; D remains ambiguous. CDR1 MDHEN and CDR2 SYDVKM come from the germline V gene. Between the trimmed V and J ends, which lost 0 bases and 5 bases, there was a span of 11 bases. The CDR3 sequence is 15 residues long. The DNA for the CDR3 is TGTGCCAGCAGTTTATGGTCCGACCGGAGAAACACCATATATTTT. Translating gives CASSLWSDRRNTIYF.

This clonotype has ten or more counts. The chain has TRBV6-5 and TRBJ2-5; no clear D gene. V lost 7 bases, J lost 5 bases, and 14 bases lay in between. CDR3 length equals 13 residues. CDR1 and CDR2 from the germline V gene are MNHEY and SVGAGI. CDR3: CASTHAVSETQYF. The CDR3 coding sequence is TGTGCCAGCACCCACGCGGTCTCTGAGACCCAGTACTTC.

The V gene is TRBV6-2 or TRBV6-3, the J gene TRBJ2-7; D is ambiguous. Trimming shortened V by 3 bases and J by 1 base, and 13 bases separated the two germline ends. The length of the CDR3 is 15 residues. Germline V gene lookup returns CDR1 MNHEY and CDR2 SVGEGT. CDR3 sequence: CASSYGKFNSYEQYF. The DNA for the CDR3 is TGTGCCAGCAGTTATGGTAAATTTAATTCCTACGAGCAGTACTTC.

This clonotype has at least ten counts. The genes are TRBV7-2 and TRBJ1-5; no clear D gene. Trimming removed 2 bases from V and 1 base from J, with 12 bases in between. CDR3 size: 16 residues. Germline CDR1 SGHTA, CDR2 FQGNSA. The CDR3 region has the DNA TGTGCCAGCAGCTTATACGGAGGGCGAAGCAATCAGCCCCAGCATTTT. Translated: CASSLYGGRSNQPQHF.

This clonotype turned up a few times. This sequence joins TRBV27 and TRBJ2-5; a weak D match, TRBD1 (5 bases). Germline V gene data show CDR1 as MNHEY and CDR2 as SMNVEV (reference sequence). Trimming removed 1 base from V and 5 bases from J, with 14 bases in between. The CDR3 consists of 15 residues. The CDR3 loop is CASSLLSDKPETQYF. The CDR3 bases are TGTGCCAGCAGTTTATTGTCGGACAAACCCGAGACCCAGTACTTC.

The J gene is TRBJ2-2, the V gene TRBV5-1; tentative D call: TRBD1 (5 bases). V dropped 4 bases and J dropped 6 bases, with 13 bases sitting between them. The germline gives CDR1 SGHRS, CDR2 YFSETQ. The CDR3 loop spans 14 amino acids. CDR3 in amino acids: CASSLLQESGELFF. The DNA of the CDR3 is TGCGCCAGCAGCCTCTTACAGGAGTCCGGGGAGCTGTTTTTT.

Note on this clonotype: This clone may be a read error of a much larger clone one base away. This sequence joins TRBV27 and TRBJ2-2; 11 nucleotides agree with TRBD2. Germline V gene data show CDR1 as MNHEY and CDR2 as SMNVEV (reference sequence). The CDR3 spans 17 residues. The CDR3 DNA reads TGTGCCAGCAGTCCCATAGCGGGAGGGACTATAGGCGGGGAGCTGTCTTTT. As protein: CASSPIAGGTIGGELSF.

This clonotype was seen more than once but under ten times. The chain uses TRBV12-3 or TRBV12-4 and TRBJ2-2; tentatively, D is TRBD2 (6 bases). The germline V and J ends were trimmed by 6 bases and 1 base, with 12 bases remaining between them. The CDR3 runs to 15 residues. The CDR3 loop is CASRPGTLNTGELFF. The CDR3 DNA reads as TGTGCCAGCAGGCCCGGGACTCTGAACACCGGGGAGCTGTTTTTT.

This clonotype was picked up a small number of times. The chain is built from TRBV19 and TRBJ1-5, with 8 bases aligning to TRBD1. In germline, CDR1 is LNHDA, CDR2 SQIVND (reference sequence). V shed 8 bases and J 3 bases; nucleotides not matched to a gene: 3. The CDR3 has 13 residues. The CDR3 nucleotides read TGTGCCAGTCGCAGGGGGCTCAATCAGCCCCAGCATTTT. It translates to CASRRGLNQPQHF. Using reference TRBV19 and TRBJ1-5 for the parts outside the CDR3, the full variable domain is DGGITQSPKYLFRKEGQNVTLSCEQNLNHDAMYWYRQDPGQGLRLIYYSQIVNDFQKGDIAEGYSVSREKKESFPLTVTSAQKNPTAFYLCASRRGLNQPQHFGDGTRLSIL.

This clonotype was observed a few times. The V and J genes are TRBV24-1 and TRBJ1-5; D perhaps matches TRBD1 (6 bases). There are 17 residues in the CDR3. Deletions cut 0 bases from V and 1 base from J, with 12 bases between. Germline V gives CDR1 KGHDR, CDR2 SFDVKD. CDR3: CATSDLAGAGSNQPQHF. For the CDR3, the DNA is TGTGCCACCAGTGATTTGGCAGGGGCAGGGAGCAATCAGCCCCAGCATTTT.

At least ten counts were recorded for this clonotype. V is TRBV2 and J is TRBJ1-5, with D perhaps matching TRBD1 (5 bases). CDR3 length: 14 amino acids. Germline CDR1 reads SNHLY; CDR2 reads FYNNEI. Between the trimmed V and J ends, which lost 8 bases and 2 bases, there was a span of 13 bases. The CDR3: CASAGNQGNQPQHF. The CDR3 DNA follows: TGTGCCAGCGCAGGGAATCAAGGCAATCAGCCCCAGCATTTT.

This clonotype was detected only a few times. The chain recombines TRBV29-1 with TRBJ1-4; D not resolved. The germline CDR1 and CDR2 sequences are SQVTM and ANQGSEA. CDR3 length: 13 residues. V lost 4 bases to trimming and J lost 0 bases, with 6 bases between them. DNA of the CDR3: TGCAGCGTTGGGGTCTCAACTAATGAAAAACTGTTTTTT. It encodes CSVGVSTNEKLFF.

This clonotype was detected ten times or more. The chain employs TRBV12-3 or TRBV12-4 and TRBJ2-2; D may be TRBD1 (6 bases). This CDR3 region has 14 residues. Trimming took off 3 bases at V and 14 bases at J, with 19 bases between the two ends. The CDR3 DNA sequence: TGTGCCAGCAGTTTTAGGGTTAAGGTGGACAGCCTGTTTTTT. Translating gives CASSFRVKVDSLFF.